The clone carrying this T cell receptor (beta chain) was observed many times. Unfractionated whole blood yielded the extracted total RNA. The sample comes from a study of human T cells and chemical hapten exposure. Per the study methods: Counting gave a median of roughly 97,000 TCRs per sample, with values ranging from 23,224 to 690,600. TCRdb analysed the 5' RACE reads with MiXCR anew, one entry per CDR3 protein. Here the V and J calls rest on TCRdb's processing, not on the authors' analysis. The sample carries 120,000 to 150,000 distinct CDR3 sequences, about 4% recorded once. The germline V gene has CDR1 MNHNY and CDR2 SVGAGI (reference sequence). Trimming cost V 5 bases and J 5 bases, with 13 bases left between them. The CDR3 is made up of 13 amino acids.

The TCR comes from a female donor in good health. This chain connects TRBV6-6 to TRBJ2-7; TRBD1 or TRBD2 may be the D gene (5 bases each). DNA of the CDR3: TGTGCCAGCAGTGGGGACCTGATCCACGAGCAGTACTTC. The encoded protein is CASSGDLIHEQYF.